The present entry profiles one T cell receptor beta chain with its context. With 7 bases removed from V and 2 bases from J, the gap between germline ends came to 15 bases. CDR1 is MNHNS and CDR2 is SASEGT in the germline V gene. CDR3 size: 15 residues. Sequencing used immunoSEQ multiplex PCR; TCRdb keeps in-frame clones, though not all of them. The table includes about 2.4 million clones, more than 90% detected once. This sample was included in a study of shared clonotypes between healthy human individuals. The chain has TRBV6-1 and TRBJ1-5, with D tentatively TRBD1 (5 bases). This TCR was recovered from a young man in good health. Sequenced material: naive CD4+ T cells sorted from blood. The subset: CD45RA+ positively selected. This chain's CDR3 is CASTGTAVGNQPQHF. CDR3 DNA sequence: TGTGCCAGCACCGGGACTGCCGTTGGCAATCAGCCCCAGCATTTT.